The rows below give T cell receptor beta chains drawn from one sample of a study of shared clonotypes between healthy human individuals. Clones were read by immunoSEQ multiplex PCR, and TCRdb kept only the in-frame ones, dropping some. The profile shows fewer than 150,000 clones, about 63% of them singletons. The sample was memory CD8+ T cells sorted from blood. Every receptor here comes from a woman aged 30 to 39 in good health. CDR3s include the opening cysteine and the closing phenylalanine or tryptophan. The order of the fields is D gene, J gene, V gene, CDR3 protein. A D gene is named only where the DNA matches it firmly.

>NA|TRBJ2-5|TRBV19
CASSIALLQETQYF
>TRBD1|TRBJ1-1|TRBV19
CASSLTGDTEAFF
>NA|TRBJ2-7|TRBV5-1
CASSLDGREREQYF
>NA|TRBJ2-7|TRBV27
CASSLRPLVGVYEQYF
>NA|TRBJ1-1|TRBV28
CASSIDVGAEAFF
>TRBD1|TRBJ1-5|TRBV2
CASSTGTASNQPQHF
>TRBD1|TRBJ2-7|TRBV5-1
CASSLDPGTGFYEQYF
>NA|TRBJ1-2|TRBV7-9
CASSSLGGGADGYTF
>NA|TRBJ2-2|TRBV30
CAWREMGGKTGELFF
>TRBD1|TRBJ1-1|TRBV29-1
CSVDQTGGTEAFF
>NA|TRBJ2-2|TRBV4-2
CASSQGEVTGELFF
>NA|TRBJ2-5|TRBV6-1
CASSEIVGGGHQETQYF
>TRBD2|TRBJ2-7|TRBV28
CASSPPPLGGGPYEQYF
>TRBD2|TRBJ2-7|TRBV5-1
CASSLGVAVSGRTAAEQYF
>NA|TRBJ2-7|TRBV21-1
CASSSAGNGYEQYF
>TRBD1|TRBJ1-3|TRBV5-1
CASSPDRSGNTIYF
>TRBD2|TRBJ2-7|TRBV7-6
CASSLDAGDYEQYF
>NA|TRBJ2-1|TRBV28
CASSVGRSDEQFF
>TRBD2|TRBJ2-5|TRBV28
CASSSPREGEETQYF
>NA|TRBJ1-1|TRBV27
CASSLGLGGNTEAFF
>NA|TRBJ2-7|TRBV7-6
CASWGPPGYEQYF
>NA|TRBJ2-2|TRBV6-5
CASRSPRDTGELFF